The clone carrying this T cell receptor (beta chain) was recorded at least ten times. The antigen remains undetermined. Deletions cut 1 base from V and 7 bases from J, with 11 bases between. CDR1 and CDR2 from the germline V gene are SGHTA and FQGNSA. This CDR3 has 14 residues. The data belong to a study of regulatory T cells in long-lasting Graves disease. Time point denoted: newly diagnosed GD, antithyroid drugs for less than 3 months. Extracted RNA from PBMCs served as the source of the TCR library. In this cohort, patients came from an endocrinology department located in Xi'an, China. Building of the TCR beta libraries involved iRepertoire HTBI primers and Arm-PCR of CDR3 regions. TCRdb redid the calling of the multiplex PCR reads with MiXCR, one entry per CDR3 protein. The sample has roughly 500,000 distinct CDR3 sequences, approximately 12% seen once. Study outcomes and limitations: Persistent disease preferred TRBV28, TRBJ1-2 and TRBJ2-5; new disease, TRBV20-1 and TRBJ2-1.

Another study also made use of these data, one on T cells in Graves' hyperthyroidism and ophthalmopathy. Per that paper: If no ophthalmopathy progression occurred within 18 months, Graves' hyperthyroidism was stable.

The receptor was derived from a woman younger than 45 with Graves disease. This specimen was peripheral blood mononuclear cells (PBMCs), taken at new diagnosis, from a patient treated with antithyroid drugs. V gene TRBV7-2 combines with J gene TRBJ1-5; D remains ambiguous. Here the CDR3 reads CASSLDGGMQPQHF. Written as DNA, the CDR3 is TGTGCCAGCAGCTTAGACGGTGGGATGCAGCCCCAGCATTTT.